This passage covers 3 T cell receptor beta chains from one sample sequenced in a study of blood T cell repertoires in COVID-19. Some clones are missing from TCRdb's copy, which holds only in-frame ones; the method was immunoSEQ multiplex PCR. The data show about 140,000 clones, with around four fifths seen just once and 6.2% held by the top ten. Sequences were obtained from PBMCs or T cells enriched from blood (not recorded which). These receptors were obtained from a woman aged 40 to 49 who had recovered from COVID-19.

CDR3 nucleotides: TGTGCCAGCAGCTTAGTTGGGACTAGCGATAGCGAGCAGTACTTC. Its protein is CASSLVGTSDSEQYF. The chain recombines TRBV7-9 with TRBJ2-7; 10 nucleotides line up with TRBD2. From germline, CDR1 is SEHNR and CDR2 FQNEAQ (reference sequence). The junction had 6 bases not matched to a gene; V was cut back by 1 base and J by 6 bases. The CDR3 totals 15 residues.

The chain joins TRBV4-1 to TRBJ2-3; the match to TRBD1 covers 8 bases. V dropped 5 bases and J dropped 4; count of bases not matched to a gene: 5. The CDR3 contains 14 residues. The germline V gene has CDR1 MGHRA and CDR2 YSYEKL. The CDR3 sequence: CASSGTGGADTQYF. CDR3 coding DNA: TGCGCCAGCAGCGGGACAGGTGGGGCAGATACGCAGTATTTT.

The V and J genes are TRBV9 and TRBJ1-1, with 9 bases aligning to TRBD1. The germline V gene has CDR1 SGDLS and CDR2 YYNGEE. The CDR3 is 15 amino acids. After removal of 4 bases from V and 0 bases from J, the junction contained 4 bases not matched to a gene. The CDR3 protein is CASSTRQGVNTEAFF. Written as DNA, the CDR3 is TGTGCCAGCAGCACTCGACAGGGGGTGAACACTGAAGCTTTCTTT.